Listed below are T cell receptor beta chains from one sample, sequenced in a study of long-term antiretroviral therapy in people with HIV. The data were produced by immunoSEQ multiplex PCR, yet TCRdb's version contains in-frame clones alone and is incomplete. This sample has approximately 15,000 clones; around 90% occur once, and the top ten carry roughly an eighth. This specimen consisted of unsorted PBMCs, obtained 6.9 years after starting antiretroviral therapy. These receptors were taken from a man in his forties or fifties with HIV. The CDR3 runs from the conserved cysteine through the conserved F or W. Each record gives: clone size, V gene, D gene, J gene, CDR3 protein, CDR3 DNA. The D gene is left open where the match is weak. The size entry is marked missing in some rows and otherwise reads once, few, many or a size class.

clone_size: -; v_call: TRBV7-3; d_call: TRBD2; j_call: TRBJ2-7; cdr3_aa: CASSKTSGPYEQYF; cdr3_nt: TGTGCCAGCAGCAAGACTAGCGGACCCTACGAGCAGTACTTC
clone_size: -; v_call: TRBV5-8; d_call: TRBD1; j_call: TRBJ2-2; cdr3_aa: CASSTSGGRPANTGELFF; cdr3_nt: TGTGCCAGCAGCACCTCAGGGGGTCGCCCCGCGAACACCGGGGAGCTGTTTTTT
clone_size: -; v_call: TRBV28; d_call: -; j_call: TRBJ1-2; cdr3_aa: CAGGARWHGYTF; cdr3_nt: TGTGCCGGTGGGGCTCGATGGCATGGCTACACCTTC
clone_size: -; v_call: TRBV27; d_call: TRBD2; j_call: TRBJ2-7; cdr3_aa: CASSLTSGSYEQYF; cdr3_nt: TGTGCCAGCAGTTTAACTAGCGGGAGCTACGAGCAGTACTTC
clone_size: -; v_call: TRBV9; d_call: -; j_call: TRBJ2-1; cdr3_aa: CASSVEDYPIEQFF; cdr3_nt: TGTGCCAGCAGCGTAGAGGACTATCCCATTGAGCAGTTCTTC
clone_size: -; v_call: TRBV4-3; d_call: -; j_call: TRBJ1-3; cdr3_aa: CASSQDRGSGNTIYF; cdr3_nt: TGCGCCAGCAGCCAAGATAGGGGTTCTGGAAACACCATATATTTT
clone_size: -; v_call: TRBV4-2; d_call: TRBD1; j_call: TRBJ2-1; cdr3_aa: CASSPRQGTYNEQFF; cdr3_nt: TGTGCCAGCAGCCCTAGACAGGGCACCTACAATGAGCAGTTCTTC
clone_size: -; v_call: TRBV14; d_call: -; j_call: TRBJ2-5; cdr3_aa: CASSQVGQETQYF; cdr3_nt: TGTGCCAGCAGCCAAGTAGGCCAAGAGACCCAGTACTTC
clone_size: few; v_call: TRBV30; d_call: -; j_call: TRBJ1-1; cdr3_aa: CACQWETEAFF; cdr3_nt: TGTGCCTGTCAATGGGAGACTGAAGCTTTCTTT
clone_size: -; v_call: TRBV7-8; d_call: TRBD1; j_call: TRBJ1-2; cdr3_aa: CASSLATGDYGYTF; cdr3_nt: TGTGCCAGCAGCTTAGCGACAGGGGATTATGGCTACACCTTC
clone_size: -; v_call: TRBV6-5; d_call: -; j_call: TRBJ2-7; cdr3_aa: CASSYGSRRGDEQYF; cdr3_nt: TGTGCCAGCAGTTACGGATCCCGGAGGGGTGACGAGCAGTACTTC
clone_size: -; v_call: TRBV28; d_call: -; j_call: TRBJ1-1; cdr3_aa: CASSLRGSITEAFF; cdr3_nt: TGTGCCAGCAGTCTCAGGGGTTCCATCACTGAAGCTTTCTTT
clone_size: once; v_call: TRBV19; d_call: -; j_call: TRBJ1-5; cdr3_aa: CASKYSNQPQHF; cdr3_nt: TGTGCCAGTAAGTATAGCAATCAGCCCCAGCATTTT
clone_size: -; v_call: TRBV27; d_call: TRBD1; j_call: TRBJ1-2; cdr3_aa: CASSQGQGTIYGYTF; cdr3_nt: TGTGCCAGCAGTCAGGGACAGGGGACTATTTATGGCTACACCTTC
clone_size: -; v_call: TRBV4-3; d_call: TRBD2; j_call: TRBJ2-1; cdr3_aa: CASSQAPSGAGGSNEQFF; cdr3_nt: TGCGCCAGCAGCCAAGCTCCCTCGGGGGCGGGAGGATCCAATGAGCAGTTCTTC
clone_size: -; v_call: TRBV27; d_call: TRBD1; j_call: TRBJ1-2; cdr3_aa: CASSQEHRGDYGYTF; cdr3_nt: TGTGCCAGCAGCCAGGAACACAGGGGCGACTATGGCTACACCTTC
clone_size: -; v_call: TRBV10-3; d_call: TRBD1; j_call: TRBJ1-2; cdr3_aa: CASSYSTGAGYTF; cdr3_nt: TGTGCCAGCAGTTACTCAACAGGGGCCGGCTACACCTTC
clone_size: -; v_call: TRBV5-8; d_call: -; j_call: TRBJ2-1; cdr3_aa: CASSKQDTKDYNEQFF; cdr3_nt: TGTGCCAGCAGCAAACAGGACACCAAAGACTACAATGAGCAGTTCTTC
clone_size: -; v_call: TRBV30; d_call: -; j_call: TRBJ1-6; cdr3_aa: CAWSFQGFSPLHF; cdr3_nt: TGTGCCTGGAGTTTCCAAGGTTTTTCACCCCTCCACTTT
clone_size: -; v_call: TRBV6-5; d_call: -; j_call: TRBJ2-1; cdr3_aa: CASSTSVGQFF; cdr3_nt: -
clone_size: -; v_call: TRBV19; d_call: -; j_call: TRBJ2-1; cdr3_aa: CATSYQSYNEQFF; cdr3_nt: TGTGCCACGTCCTACCAGTCCTACAATGAGCAGTTCTTC
clone_size: -; v_call: TRBV29-1; d_call: -; j_call: TRBJ2-7; cdr3_aa: CSVVTGDTYEQYF; cdr3_nt: TGCAGCGTCGTTACCGGGGACACCTACGAGCAGTACTTC
clone_size: few; v_call: TRBV9; d_call: TRBD2; j_call: TRBJ2-7; cdr3_aa: CASSLAGTSGYEQYF; cdr3_nt: TGTGCCAGCAGCCTGGCCGGGACTAGCGGCTACGAGCAGTACTTC
clone_size: -; v_call: TRBV6-5; d_call: TRBD2; j_call: TRBJ2-2; cdr3_aa: CASRIGLAGGGELFF; cdr3_nt: TGTGCCAGCAGAATCGGACTAGCGGGAGGCGGGGAGCTGTTTTTT
clone_size: -; v_call: TRBV11-1; d_call: -; j_call: TRBJ1-1; cdr3_aa: CASSLGPGWTEAFF; cdr3_nt: TGTGCCAGCAGCCTCGGGCCCGGGTGGACTGAAGCTTTCTTT
clone_size: -; v_call: TRBV7-2; d_call: TRBD2; j_call: TRBJ2-1; cdr3_aa: CASSLWLAGGSYNEQFF; cdr3_nt: TGTGCCAGCAGCTTATGGCTAGCGGGAGGGTCGTACAATGAGCAGTTCTTC
clone_size: -; v_call: TRBV28; d_call: -; j_call: TRBJ1-4; cdr3_aa: CASSFTVTNEKLFF; cdr3_nt: TGTGCCAGCAGTTTCACAGTTACTAATGAAAAACTGTTTTTT
clone_size: -; v_call: TRBV4-3; d_call: TRBD1; j_call: TRBJ2-7; cdr3_aa: CASSLRAGTGGLEQYF; cdr3_nt: TGCGCCAGCAGCCTAAGAGCCGGGACAGGGGGCCTGGAGCAGTACTTC
clone_size: -; v_call: TRBV5-1; d_call: -; j_call: TRBJ2-5; cdr3_aa: CASSLEGRQETQYF; cdr3_nt: TGCGCCAGCAGCTTGGAGGGGAGGCAAGAGACCCAGTACTTC
clone_size: few; v_call: TRBV7-3; d_call: TRBD2; j_call: TRBJ2-2; cdr3_aa: CASSLGVERGGGELFF; cdr3_nt: TGTGCCAGCAGCTTAGGGGTTGAGCGGGGTGGCGGGGAGCTGTTTTTT
clone_size: -; v_call: TRBV5-4; d_call: TRBD2; j_call: TRBJ2-7; cdr3_aa: CASSLLAGGPYEQYF; cdr3_nt: TGTGCCAGCAGCTTACTAGCGGGAGGGCCCTACGAGCAGTACTTC